The rows below give T cell receptor beta chains drawn from one sample of a study of Ad26.COV2.S vaccination and SARS-CoV-2 variants. Data came from immunoSEQ multiplex PCR; TCRdb stores just in-frame clones and leaves some out. The profile shows hundreds of thousands of clones, roughly nine tenths of them singletons. The specimen was peripheral blood, collected in a trial of Ad26.COV2.S vaccine versus placebo. Receptors were obtained from a person aged 18-60 years who received the Ad26.COV2.S COVID-19 vaccine or a placebo. CDR3s include the opening cysteine and the closing phenylalanine or tryptophan. Each record gives: V gene, J gene, clone size, D gene, CDR3 protein, CDR3 DNA. D genes are given only for firm matches. Expanded clones get a size class; other rows say once, few or many, or leave the size out.

TRBV6-2/TRBV6-3	TRBJ1-1	-	-	CASSYGRTEAFF	TGTGCCAGCAGTTACGGGAGAACTGAAGCTTTCTTT
TRBV12-3/TRBV12-4	TRBJ1-5	once	-	CASSMLGSQPQHF	TGTGCCAGCAGTATGTTGGGTAGTCAGCCCCAGCATTTT
TRBV7-9	TRBJ1-5	-	-	CASSSSRGQPQHF	TGTGCCAGCAGCTCTTCCCGTGGACAGCCCCAGCATTTT
TRBV20-1	TRBJ1-1	-	-	CSASRSGTEAFF	TGCAGTGCTAGTCGTTCGGGGACTGAAGCTTTCTTT
TRBV6-5	TRBJ2-7	-	-	CASSYSEGLEQYF	TGTGCCAGCAGTTACTCGGAGGGCCTCGAGCAGTACTTC
TRBV28	TRBJ1-5	-	-	CASVGGGALGNQPQHF	TGTGCCAGCGTCGGGGGAGGGGCTTTGGGCAATCAGCCCCAGCATTTT
TRBV7-3	TRBJ2-2	-	-	CASSSSNTGELFF	TGTGCCAGCAGCTCTTCGAACACCGGGGAGCTGTTTTTT
TRBV5-1	TRBJ1-6	-	-	CASRLSSYNSPLHF	TGCGCCAGCAGACTTAGCTCCTATAATTCACCCCTCCACTTT
TRBV5-1	TRBJ2-3	-	TRBD1	CASSFQTGVSDTQYF	TGCGCCAGCAGCTTTCAAACAGGGGTGTCCGATACGCAGTATTTT
TRBV7-9	TRBJ2-2	few	-	CASSFPRQNTGELFF	TGTGCCAGCAGCTTCCCCCGGCAGAACACCGGGGAGCTGTTTTTT
TRBV3-1/TRBV3-2	TRBJ2-5	-	TRBD1	CASSRDRQETQYF	TGTGCCAGCAGCCGGGACAGGCAAGAGACCCAGTACTTC
TRBV10-3	TRBJ2-1	-	TRBD2	CAIRGLVGDEQFF	TGTGCCATCAGGGGACTAGTCGGCGATGAGCAGTTCTTC
TRBV28	TRBJ1-2	-	-	CASSSTWGGRLYGYTF	TGTGCCAGCAGTTCCACCTGGGGGGGGCGATTGTATGGCTACACCTTC
TRBV4-3	TRBJ2-1	-	-	CASSQDIADSYNEQFF	TGCGCCAGCAGCCAAGATATAGCGGACTCCTACAATGAGCAGTTCTTC
TRBV27	TRBJ1-1	-	-	CASSLASTGPSEAFF	TGTGCCAGCAGTTTAGCGTCGACAGGCCCCTCCGAAGCTTTCTTT
TRBV29-1	TRBJ2-3	-	-	CSVARGTESDTQYF	TGCAGCGTTGCGAGGGGAACGGAATCAGATACGCAGTATTTT
TRBV4-1	TRBJ1-1	-	-	CASSQEEGKGEAFF	TGCGCCAGCAGCCAAGAGGAGGGTAAGGGTGAAGCTTTCTTT
TRBV18	TRBJ2-7	-	-	CASSPGAYPPGQYF	TGTGCCAGCTCACCAGGGGCTTATCCTCCGGGGCAGTACTTC
TRBV7-9	TRBJ1-1	-	-	CASSLSRTNTEAFF	TGTGCCAGCAGCTTAAGCAGAACAAACACTGAAGCTTTCTTT
TRBV20-1	TRBJ2-1	-	-	CSALHRWEQFF	TGCAGTGCTCTACATCGGTGGGAGCAGTTCTTC
TRBV6-4	TRBJ1-2	-	TRBD1	CASSRTGDYGYTF	TGTGCCAGCAGTAGGACAGGGGACTATGGCTACACCTTC
TRBV18	TRBJ1-4	-	-	CASSPDGGAGHGNEKLFF	TGTGCCAGCTCACCAGACGGGGGCGCAGGGCATGGTAATGAAAAACTGTTTTTT
TRBV7-2	TRBJ2-7	-	-	CASSFAIGVESYEQYF	TGTGCCAGCAGCTTCGCCATAGGGGTGGAGTCCTACGAGCAGTACTTC
TRBV28	TRBJ2-7	-	TRBD2	CASSLSGVPRQYF	TGTGCCAGCAGTTTAAGCGGGGTTCCGAGGCAGTACTTC
TRBV6-6	TRBJ1-2	-	-	CASRTLGGREYGYTF	TGTGCCAGCAGAACCCTAGGGGGGCGGGAGTATGGCTACACCTTC
TRBV4-1	TRBJ2-3	-	-	CASSRLPRTNTDTQYF	TGCGCCAGCAGCAGGCTACCCCGCACTAACACAGATACGCAGTATTTT
TRBV6-5	TRBJ1-5	-	-	CASSYGGPQHF	TGTGCCAGCAGTTATGGGGGGCCCCAGCATTTT
TRBV24-1	TRBJ2-3	-	-	CATSDLRQSAQYF	TGTGCCACCAGTGATTTGAGGCAAAGTGCGCAGTATTTT
TRBV18	TRBJ2-7	once	-	CASSQTVSSSYEQYF	TGTGCCAGCTCACAGACAGTTTCAAGTTCCTACGAGCAGTACTTC
TRBV18	TRBJ1-3	-	-	CASSPTGTTGNTIYF	TGTGCCAGCTCACCGACCGGGACAACTGGAAACACCATATATTTT
TRBV28	TRBJ1-2	-	-	CASRHGQLYGYTF	TGTGCCAGCAGACACGGACAGTTGTATGGCTACACCTTC
TRBV6-5	TRBJ1-2	once	-	CASSPTLGGYTF	TGTGCCAGCAGCCCAACCCTCGGTGGCTACACCTTC
TRBV19	TRBJ2-1	-	TRBD1	CASSDRVYNEQFF	TGTGCCAGTAGCGACAGGGTATACAATGAGCAGTTCTTC
TRBV7-2	TRBJ1-5	few	-	CASSPPSSTGISNQPQHF	TGTGCCAGCAGCCCCCCATCCTCTACAGGGATTAGCAATCAGCCCCAGCATTTT
TRBV6-5	TRBJ1-5	-	TRBD1	CASRSTGGSNQPQHF	TGTGCCAGCAGATCGACAGGGGGAAGCAATCAGCCCCAGCATTTT
TRBV30	TRBJ2-3	-	TRBD1	CAWSNQGAHTQYF	TGTGCCTGGAGCAATCAGGGGGCGCATACGCAGTATTTT
TRBV28	TRBJ2-1	-	TRBD2	CASSSGLAGGAPKPGFF	TGTGCCAGCAGTTCGGGACTAGCGGGAGGGGCCCCCAAACCGGGGTTCTTC
TRBV20-1	TRBJ2-2	-	-	CSASLDTNTGELFF	TGCAGTGCTAGTTTGGATACAAACACCGGGGAGCTGTTTTTT
TRBV9	TRBJ1-1	-	-	CASSVRGWGTEAFF	TGTGCCAGCAGCGTGAGGGGCTGGGGGACTGAAGCTTTCTTT
TRBV11-3	TRBJ1-2	few	-	CASSFRTASDGYTF	TGTGCCAGCAGCTTTCGGACCGCTTCGGATGGCTACACCTTC